The rows below give T cell receptor beta chains drawn from one sample of a study of blood T cell repertoires in COVID-19. TCRdb's table, derived via immunoSEQ multiplex PCR, lists solely in-frame clones and lacks some. The sample lists roughly 70,000 clones; approximately 83% were seen once. The sample comprised peripheral blood. These receptors all come from a woman aged 60-70 years with acute or convalescent COVID-19. Each CDR3 is given with its conserved first and last residue. The D gene is left open where the match is weak. Clone sizes are given selectively: once, few, many, or a class where the clone is expanded.

V	D	J	size	DNA	CDR3
TRBV5-6	-	TRBJ1-2	-	TGTGCCAGCAGCTTGTATTCCGGGGGTGGCTACACCTTC	CASSLYSGGGYTF
TRBV6-6	-	TRBJ2-5	few	TGTGCCAGCAGTTACCTACCAGGGAGGGAGACCCAGTACTTC	CASSYLPGRETQYF
TRBV7-9	TRBD1	TRBJ2-6	-	TGTGCCAGCAGCTCGGGACAGGGGGTACTCGGGGCCAACGTCCTGACTTTC	CASSSGQGVLGANVLTF
TRBV19	-	TRBJ1-5	-	TGTGCCAGTAGTATACCTCGCGGACCCGGGGGCAATCAGCCCCAGCATTTT	CASSIPRGPGGNQPQHF
TRBV2	-	TRBJ1-1	-	TGTGCCAGCACCTTAGGGGAAACGACTGAAGCTTTCTTT	CASTLGETTEAFF
TRBV7-2	-	TRBJ1-4	-	TGTGCCAGCAGCCCTGAGGCCGAGGGTTCAACTAATGAAAAACTGTTTTTT	CASSPEAEGSTNEKLFF
TRBV5-1	TRBD1	TRBJ2-1	-	TGCGCCAGCAGCCTAGGGACAGTATACAATGAGCAGTTCTTC	CASSLGTVYNEQFF
TRBV4-1	TRBD2	TRBJ2-7	-	TGCGCCAGCAGCCAAGAGATTAGCGGGTCCTACGAGCAGTACTTC	CASSQEISGSYEQYF
TRBV11-1	TRBD1	TRBJ2-5	-	TGTGCCAGCAGCACACGGACAGGGGGCGGGCAAGAGACCCAGTACTTC	CASSTRTGGGQETQYF
TRBV3-1/TRBV3-2	TRBD1	TRBJ1-1	once	TGTGCCAGCAGCCGGGGGGACAGGGTCACTGAAGCTTTCTTT	CASSRGDRVTEAFF
TRBV5-1	TRBD1	TRBJ2-3	-	TGCGCCAGCAGCTCCGGACAGGGGAGCACAGATACGCAGTATTTT	CASSSGQGSTDTQYF
TRBV6-4	-	TRBJ2-1	once	TGTGCCAGCAGTGACTCCGGGACAACGAGGGATGAGCAGTTCTTC	CASSDSGTTRDEQFF
TRBV27	-	TRBJ2-2	few	TGTGCCAGCAGCGCCACCCCCCCGGGCACCGGGGAGCTGTTTTTT	CASSATPPGTGELFF
TRBV5-1	-	TRBJ1-2	-	TGCGCCAGCAGCTTAACAGCAACCTATGGCTACACCTTC	CASSLTATYGYTF
TRBV18	TRBD1	TRBJ1-3	-	TGTGCCAGCTCACCCCGACAGGGGCAGAGAAACACCATATATTTT	CASSPRQGQRNTIYF
TRBV11-3	TRBD2	TRBJ2-1	-	TGTGCCAGCAGCCTCGGGACTAGCGGGGAGAATGAGCAGTTCTTC	CASSLGTSGENEQFF
TRBV4-1	TRBD1	TRBJ1-2	-	TGCGCCAGCAGCCAAGACGGACAGGGAGATACCTATGGCTACACCTTC	CASSQDGQGDTYGYTF
TRBV19	-	TRBJ1-6	-	TGTGCCAGTCGTCCGGCGGTGGGGGGTTCACCCCTCCACTTT	CASRPAVGGSPLHF
TRBV5-6	TRBD2	TRBJ2-1	-	TGTGCCAGCAGCCAAGAGCGGGGGATTTACAATGAGCAGTTCTTC	CASSQERGIYNEQFF
TRBV3-1/TRBV3-2	TRBD2	TRBJ2-1	-	TGTGCCAGCAGCCATAGTAGCGGGGGGGCCTACAATGAGCAGTTCTTC	CASSHSSGGAYNEQFF
TRBV6-5	-	TRBJ2-7	-	TGTGCCAGCAGCTCTTACTACGAGCAGTACTTC	CASSSYYEQYF
TRBV6-5	TRBD2	TRBJ2-3	-	TGTGCCAGCAGTTACTCGAATAGCGGGGGAGATACGCAGTATTTT	CASSYSNSGGDTQYF
TRBV12-3/TRBV12-4	-	TRBJ1-1	-	TGTGCCAGCAGAGAGGCCGGAGAGGCTTTCTTT	CASREAGEAFF
TRBV6-1	TRBD1	TRBJ1-1	-	TGTGCCAGCAGTGCAATAACGACAGGGGCGCAGACTGAAGCTTTCTTT	CASSAITTGAQTEAFF
TRBV6-6	-	TRBJ2-6	-	TGTGCCAGCAGGGGGGGTAGGGCCAACGTCCTGACTTTC	CASRGGRANVLTF
TRBV27	-	TRBJ1-4	once	TGTGCCAGCAGTCCATTATCCCAGGGACAAAATGAAAAACTGTTTTTT	CASSPLSQGQNEKLFF
TRBV30	-	TRBJ1-2	-	TGTGCCTGGAATCCGGGACTTCCCCCGCCCACCTTC	CAWNPGLPPPTF
TRBV25-1	-	TRBJ1-4	-	TGTGCCAGCAGTGAAGGTGGCATTTCTAATGAAAAACTGTTTTTT	CASSEGGISNEKLFF
TRBV11-3	-	TRBJ2-2	-	TGTGCCAGCAGCGCGGGGAACGCCGGGGAGCTGTTTTTT	CASSAGNAGELFF
TRBV27	-	TRBJ1-3	-	TGTGCCAGCAGTGCGGGTAACTCTGGAAACACCATATATTTT	CASSAGNSGNTIYF
TRBV3-1/TRBV3-2	-	TRBJ1-1	once	TGTGCCAGCAGCCTAGGCCCAGGCACTGAAGCTTTCTTT	CASSLGPGTEAFF
TRBV18	-	TRBJ1-1	-	TGTGCCAGCTCACCAGGGGGGGGGTTGCACACTGAAGCTTTCTTT	CASSPGGGLHTEAFF
TRBV5-6	-	TRBJ2-7	-	TGTGCCAGCAGCATACAGGGATACGAGCAGTACTTC	CASSIQGYEQYF
TRBV19	TRBD1	TRBJ1-1	once	TGTGCCAGTAGTCTGTTTGGGACAGGGGTAACTGAAGCTTTCTTT	CASSLFGTGVTEAFF
TRBV19	-	TRBJ1-2	-	TGTGCCACCTCGCCCCAGGGGCAAGGAGGTAACTATGGCTACACCTTC	CATSPQGQGGNYGYTF
TRBV10-1	-	TRBJ2-7	-	TGCGCCAGCAGTGCCACTCAGGGGAGCGAGCAGTACTTC	CASSATQGSEQYF
TRBV5-4	-	TRBJ2-2	-	TGTGCCAGCAGCCCCGGACTGCAGAACACCGGGGAGCTGTTTTTT	CASSPGLQNTGELFF
TRBV29-1	-	TRBJ1-1	once	TGCAGCGTTGAACAGGGTTTGTCTGTGAACACTGAAGCTTTCTTT	CSVEQGLSVNTEAFF
TRBV7-6	-	TRBJ1-2	-	TGTGCCAGCAGCGGACCGACAGGAACATCGACGGGGCCCCCCTATGGCTACACCTTC	CASSGPTGTSTGPPYGYTF